The T cell receptor beta chain described here comes from a study of CD8+ T cells in alopecia areata. The study's findings and limits: Alopecia totalis/universalis scalp especially showed more expanded CD8+ clones than normal scalp.

CDR3 size: 14 residues. CDR1 is SGDLS and CDR2 is YYNGEE in the germline V gene. Germline trimming cut 2 bases from V and 1 base from J; bases unmatched to any gene: 0. In its sample, this clone was seen once. Its antigen is as yet unknown. Investigators isolated RNA and reverse transcribed it into cDNA to act as the sequencing template. Assay: immunoSEQ multiplex PCR; the TCRdb copy retains only in-frame clones and omits some. The sample gives about 190,000 clones, 59% of which show up once; about 15% is in the top ten. Lesional scalp tissue (obtained by punch biopsy) and peripheral blood were collected from alopecia areata patients.

V gene TRBV9 combines with J gene TRBJ2-7, with 10 bases identical to TRBD2. The clonotype originates from a human donor with alopecia areata. The material sequenced was CD4+ T cells sorted from blood, taken at week 0. The CDR3 DNA reads TGTGCCAGCAGCGTTAGCGGGGGGTCCTACGAGCAGTACTTC. Translating it yields CASSVSGGSYEQYF.